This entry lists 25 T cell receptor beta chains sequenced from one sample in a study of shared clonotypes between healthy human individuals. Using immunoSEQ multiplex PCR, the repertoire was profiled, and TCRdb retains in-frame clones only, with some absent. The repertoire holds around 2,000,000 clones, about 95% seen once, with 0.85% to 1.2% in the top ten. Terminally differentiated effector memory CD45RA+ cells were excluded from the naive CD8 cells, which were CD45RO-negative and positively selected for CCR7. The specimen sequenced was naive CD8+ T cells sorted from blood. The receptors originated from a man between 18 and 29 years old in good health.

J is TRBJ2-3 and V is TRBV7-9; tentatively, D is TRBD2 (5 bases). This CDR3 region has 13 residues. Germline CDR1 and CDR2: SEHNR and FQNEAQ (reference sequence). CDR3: CAYGKISTDTQYF. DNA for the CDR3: TGTGCGTACGGGAAAATTAGCACAGATACGCAGTATTTT.

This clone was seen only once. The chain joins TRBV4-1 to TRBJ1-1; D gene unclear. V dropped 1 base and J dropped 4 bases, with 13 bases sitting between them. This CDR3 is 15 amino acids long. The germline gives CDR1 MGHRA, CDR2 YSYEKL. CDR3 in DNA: TGCGCCAGCAGCCAAGTATACCAATACGGCACTGAAGCTTTCTTT. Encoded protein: CASSQVYQYGTEAFF.

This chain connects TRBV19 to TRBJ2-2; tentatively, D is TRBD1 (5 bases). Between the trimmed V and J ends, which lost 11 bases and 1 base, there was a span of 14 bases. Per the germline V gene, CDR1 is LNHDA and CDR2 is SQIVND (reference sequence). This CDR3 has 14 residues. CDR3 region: CASSPTENTGELFF. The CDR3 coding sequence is TGTGCCTCCTCACCGACAGAGAACACCGGGGAGCTGTTTTTT.

CDR3 DNA: TGTGCCACCAGCAGAGGTTCTCTAGGGTTCAATGAGCAGTTCTTC. It yields the protein CATSRGSLGFNEQFF. V is TRBV15 and J is TRBJ2-1; D not certain. CDR1 and CDR2 (germline): LNHNV, YYDKDF (reference sequence). The length of the CDR3 is 15 residues. Trimming took off 1 base at V and 6 bases at J, with 13 bases between the two ends.

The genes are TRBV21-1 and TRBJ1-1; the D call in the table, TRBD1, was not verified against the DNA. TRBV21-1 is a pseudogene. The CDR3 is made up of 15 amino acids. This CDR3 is CASSKRRDRVTEAFF. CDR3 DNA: TGTGCCAGCAGCAAAAGACGGGACAGGGTTACTGAAGCTTTCTTT.

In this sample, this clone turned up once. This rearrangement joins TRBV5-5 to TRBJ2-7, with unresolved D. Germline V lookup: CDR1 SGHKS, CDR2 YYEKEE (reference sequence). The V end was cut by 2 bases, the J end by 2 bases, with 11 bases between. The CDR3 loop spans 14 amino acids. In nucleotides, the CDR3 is TGTGCCAGCAGCTTCCGGACGGCGACCTACGAGCAGTACTTC. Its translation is CASSFRTATYEQYF.

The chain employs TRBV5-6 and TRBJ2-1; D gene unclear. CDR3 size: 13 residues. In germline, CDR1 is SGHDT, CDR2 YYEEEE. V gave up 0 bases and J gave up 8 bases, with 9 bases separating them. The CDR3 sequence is CASSLVRAHEQFF. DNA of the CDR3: TGTGCCAGCAGCTTGGTCCGGGCCCATGAGCAGTTCTTC.

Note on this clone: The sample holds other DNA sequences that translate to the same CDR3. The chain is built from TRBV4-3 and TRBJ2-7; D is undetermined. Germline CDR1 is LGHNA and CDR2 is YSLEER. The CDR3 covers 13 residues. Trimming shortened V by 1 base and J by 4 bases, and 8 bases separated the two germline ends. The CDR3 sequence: CASSQGVRYEQYF. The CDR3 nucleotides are TGCGCCAGCAGCCAAGGGGTCCGATACGAGCAGTACTTC.

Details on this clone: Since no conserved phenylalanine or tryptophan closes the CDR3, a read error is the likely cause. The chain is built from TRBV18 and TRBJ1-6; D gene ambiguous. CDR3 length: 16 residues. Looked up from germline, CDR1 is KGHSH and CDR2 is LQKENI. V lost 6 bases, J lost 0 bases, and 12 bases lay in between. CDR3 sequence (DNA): TGTGCCAGCTCCCCGGACGGGAGCTCCTATAATTCACCCCTCCACTCT. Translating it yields CASSPDGSSYNSPLHS.

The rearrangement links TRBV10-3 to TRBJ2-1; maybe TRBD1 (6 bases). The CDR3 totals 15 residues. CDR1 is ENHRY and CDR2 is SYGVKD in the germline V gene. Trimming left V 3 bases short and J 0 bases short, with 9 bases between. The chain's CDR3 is CAISEKQGSYNEQFF. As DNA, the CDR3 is TGTGCCATCAGTGAAAAACAGGGCTCCTACAATGAGCAGTTCTTC.

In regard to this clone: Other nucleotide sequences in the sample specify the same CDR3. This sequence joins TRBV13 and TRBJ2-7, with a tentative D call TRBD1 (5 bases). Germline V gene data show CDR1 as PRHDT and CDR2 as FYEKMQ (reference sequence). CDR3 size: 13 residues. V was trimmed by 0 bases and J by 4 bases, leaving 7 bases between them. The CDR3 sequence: CASSLGQVYEQYF. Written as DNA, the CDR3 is TGTGCCAGCAGCTTAGGACAGGTGTACGAGCAGTACTTC.

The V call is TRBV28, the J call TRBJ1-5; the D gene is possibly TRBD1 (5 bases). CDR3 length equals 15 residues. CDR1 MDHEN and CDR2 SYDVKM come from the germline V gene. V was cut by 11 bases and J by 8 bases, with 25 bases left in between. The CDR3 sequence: CAVRHGGDAMEPQHF. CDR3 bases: TGTGCCGTCCGCCATGGGGGGGACGCCATGGAGCCCCAGCATTTT.

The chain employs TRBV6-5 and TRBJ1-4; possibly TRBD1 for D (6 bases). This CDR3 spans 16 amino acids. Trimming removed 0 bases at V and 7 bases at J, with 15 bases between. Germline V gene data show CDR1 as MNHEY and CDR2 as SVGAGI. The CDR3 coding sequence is TGTGCCAGCAGTTACTCTGGACAGCGGTTAGGTGAAAAACTGTTTTTT. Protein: CASSYSGQRLGEKLFF.

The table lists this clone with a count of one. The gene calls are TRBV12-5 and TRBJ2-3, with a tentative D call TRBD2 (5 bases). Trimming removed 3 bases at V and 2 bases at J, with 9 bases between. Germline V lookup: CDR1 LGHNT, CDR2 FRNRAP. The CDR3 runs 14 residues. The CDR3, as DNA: TGTGCTAGTGGTTTTAGCGACCACACAGATACGCAGTATTTT. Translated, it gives CASGFSDHTDTQYF.

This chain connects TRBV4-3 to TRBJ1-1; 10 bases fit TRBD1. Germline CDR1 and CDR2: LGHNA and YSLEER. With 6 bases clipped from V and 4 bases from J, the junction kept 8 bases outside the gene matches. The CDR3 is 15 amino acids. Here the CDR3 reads CASRLDGQGVTEAFF. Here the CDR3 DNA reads TGCGCCAGCAGACTAGATGGACAGGGGGTCACTGAAGCTTTCTTT.

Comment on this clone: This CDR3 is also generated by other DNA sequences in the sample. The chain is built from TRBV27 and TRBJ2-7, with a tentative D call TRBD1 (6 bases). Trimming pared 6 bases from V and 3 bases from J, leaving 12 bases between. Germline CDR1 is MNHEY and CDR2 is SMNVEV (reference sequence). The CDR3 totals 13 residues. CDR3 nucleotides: TGTGCCAGCAGCTTAGGACAGAACTACGAGCAGTACTTC. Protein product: CASSLGQNYEQYF.

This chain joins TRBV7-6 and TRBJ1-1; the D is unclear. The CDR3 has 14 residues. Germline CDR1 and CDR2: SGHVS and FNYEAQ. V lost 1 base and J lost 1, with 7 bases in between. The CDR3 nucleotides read TGTGCCAGCAGCTTAGGATCGTCGAACACTGAAGCTTTCTTT. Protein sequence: CASSLGSSNTEAFF.

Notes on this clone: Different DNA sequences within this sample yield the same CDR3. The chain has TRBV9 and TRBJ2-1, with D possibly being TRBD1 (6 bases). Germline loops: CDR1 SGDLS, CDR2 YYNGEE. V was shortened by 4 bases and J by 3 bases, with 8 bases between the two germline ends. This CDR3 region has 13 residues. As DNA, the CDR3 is TGTGCCAGCAGCTTGGACAGCTACAATGAGCAGTTCTTC. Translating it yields CASSLDSYNEQFF.

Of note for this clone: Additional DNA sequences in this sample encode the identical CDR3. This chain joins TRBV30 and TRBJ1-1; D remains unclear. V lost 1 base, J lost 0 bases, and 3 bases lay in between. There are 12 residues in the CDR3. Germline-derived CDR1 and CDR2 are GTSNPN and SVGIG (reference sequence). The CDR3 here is CAWSELNTEAFF. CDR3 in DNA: TGTGCCTGGAGTGAACTGAACACTGAAGCTTTCTTT.

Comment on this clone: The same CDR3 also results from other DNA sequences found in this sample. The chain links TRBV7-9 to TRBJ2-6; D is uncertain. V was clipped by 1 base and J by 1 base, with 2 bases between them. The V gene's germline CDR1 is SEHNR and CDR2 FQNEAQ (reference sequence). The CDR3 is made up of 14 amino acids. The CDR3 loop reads CASSLGSGANVLTF. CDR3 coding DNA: TGTGCCAGCAGCTTAGGGTCTGGGGCCAACGTCCTGACTTTC. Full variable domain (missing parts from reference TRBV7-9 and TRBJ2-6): DTGVSQNPRHKITKRGQNVTFRCDPISEHNRLYWYRQTLGQGPEFLTYFQNEAQLEKSRLLSDRFSAERPKGSFSTLEIQRTEQGDSAMYLCASSLGSGANVLTFGAGSRLTVL.

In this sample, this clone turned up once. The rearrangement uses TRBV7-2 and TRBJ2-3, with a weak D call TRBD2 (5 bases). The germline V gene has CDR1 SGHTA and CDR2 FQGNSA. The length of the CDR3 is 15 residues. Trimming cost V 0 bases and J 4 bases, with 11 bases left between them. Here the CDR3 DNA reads TGTGCCAGCAGCTTAGCGCTAGGGCGGGCAGATACGCAGTATTTT. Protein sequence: CASSLALGRADTQYF.

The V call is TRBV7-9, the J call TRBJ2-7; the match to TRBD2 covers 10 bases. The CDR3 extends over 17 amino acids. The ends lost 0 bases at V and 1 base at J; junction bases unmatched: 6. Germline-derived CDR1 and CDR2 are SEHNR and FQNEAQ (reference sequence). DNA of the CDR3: TGTGCCAGCAGCTTAGCGCTTGGACTAGCGGTTTCCTACGAGCAGTACTTC. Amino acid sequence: CASSLALGLAVSYEQYF.

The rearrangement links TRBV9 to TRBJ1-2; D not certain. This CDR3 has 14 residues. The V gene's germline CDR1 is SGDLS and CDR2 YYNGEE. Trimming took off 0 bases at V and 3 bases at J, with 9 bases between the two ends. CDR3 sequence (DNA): TGTGCCAGCAGCGTAGGATTGGCAGACTATGGCTACACCTTC. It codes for CASSVGLADYGYTF.

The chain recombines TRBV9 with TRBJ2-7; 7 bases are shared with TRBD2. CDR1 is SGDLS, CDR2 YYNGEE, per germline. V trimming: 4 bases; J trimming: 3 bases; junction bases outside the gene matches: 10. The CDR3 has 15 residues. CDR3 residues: CASSPTWGGSYEQYF. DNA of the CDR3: TGTGCCAGCAGCCCGACGTGGGGCGGGAGCTACGAGCAGTACTTC.

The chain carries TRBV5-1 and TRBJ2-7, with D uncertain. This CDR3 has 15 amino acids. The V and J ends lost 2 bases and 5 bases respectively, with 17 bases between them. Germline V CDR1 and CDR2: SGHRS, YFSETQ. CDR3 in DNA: TGCGCCAGCAGCTTCTACTGGACGGGCTACGACGAGCAGTACTTC. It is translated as CASSFYWTGYDEQYF.